Below are 31 T cell receptor beta chains sequenced from a single sample in a study of shared clonotypes between healthy human individuals. As defined, naive CD8 cells were CD45RO-negative and positively selected for CCR7, with terminally differentiated effector memory CD45RA+ cells excluded. Sequenced by immunoSEQ multiplex PCR; TCRdb stores in-frame clones only, minus some. The sample has about 2 million clones; about 95% are singletons. The sequenced sample consisted of naive CD8+ T cells sorted from blood. The receptors were gathered from a man in his late teens or twenties in good health.

This chain joins TRBV5-6 and TRBJ2-7; D ambiguous. The CDR3 extends over 14 amino acids. Germline V gene sequence: CDR1 SGHDT, CDR2 YYEEEE. The V end was cut by 1 base, the J end by 4 bases, with 12 bases between. CDR3 in amino acids: CASSLWQTSYEQYF. The CDR3 DNA follows: TGTGCCAGCAGCTTGTGGCAGACAAGTTACGAGCAGTACTTC.

The chain has TRBV27 and TRBJ2-3; the D is unclear. The length of the CDR3 is 12 residues. The V gene's germline CDR1 is MNHEY and CDR2 SMNVEV (reference sequence). Trimming pared 3 bases from V and 5 bases from J, leaving 6 bases between. The DNA of the CDR3 is TGTGCCAGCAGTTTTTGGGGAGATACGCAGTATTTT. It yields the protein CASSFWGDTQYF.

The chain has TRBV28 and TRBJ2-3, with 11 bases that match TRBD2. Germline V lookup: CDR1 MDHEN, CDR2 SYDVKM. V was clipped by 2 bases and J by 3 bases; unmatched bases: 7. The CDR3 is 17 amino acids. CDR3 residues: CASSLEIAGGITDTQYF. Written as DNA, the CDR3 is TGTGCCAGCAGTTTAGAGATAGCGGGGGGGATTACAGATACGCAGTATTTT.

CDR3 amino acids: CASSDGTFYEQYF. CDR3 sequence (DNA): TGTGCCAGCAGTGACGGGACCTTTTACGAGCAGTACTTC. V and J are TRBV6-1 and TRBJ2-7, with D tentatively TRBD1 or TRBD2 (5 bases each). The CDR3 consists of 13 residues. Germline assignment: CDR1 MNHNS and CDR2 SASEGT. With 3 bases removed from V and 4 bases from J, the gap between germline ends came to 10 bases.

The V gene is TRBV11-2, the J gene TRBJ2-7; D unclear. V lost 1 base to trimming and J lost 5 bases, with 6 bases between them. Germline V lookup: CDR1 SGHAT, CDR2 FQNNGV. The CDR3 has 12 amino acids. The CDR3 loop reads CASSLGWHEQYF. CDR3 sequence (DNA): TGTGCCAGCAGCTTAGGATGGCACGAGCAGTACTTC.

Points on this clone: Other DNA sequences in the same sample also yield this CDR3. The rearrangement joins TRBV9 to TRBJ2-7, with TRBD1 matching over 8 bases. The CDR3 length is 13 residues. J lost 5 bases, V lost 2 bases, and 3 bases had no gene match. Looked up from germline, CDR1 is SGDLS and CDR2 is YYNGEE. CDR3 nucleotides: TGTGCCAGCAGCGTCAGGACAGGGAACGAGCAGTACTTC. Its translation: CASSVRTGNEQYF.

This chain joins TRBV4-1 and TRBJ2-5; D is uncertain. V shed 2 bases and J shed 4 bases, with 11 bases lying between them. Germline V CDR1 and CDR2: MGHRA, YSYEKL. CDR3 size: 14 residues. CDR3 amino acids: CASSQNMGSETQYF. CDR3 nucleotides: TGCGCCAGCAGCCAAAACATGGGCTCAGAGACCCAGTACTTC.

A remark on this clone: The sample has other DNA sequences that encode this CDR3 too. The rearrangement uses TRBV5-6 and TRBJ2-7; D is possibly TRBD1 (5 bases). CDR3 size: 13 residues. V was trimmed by 2 bases and J by 2 bases, leaving 8 bases between them. Germline V gives CDR1 SGHDT, CDR2 YYEEEE. The chain's CDR3 is CASSLPGTYEQYF. The DNA for the CDR3 is TGTGCCAGCAGCTTACCAGGGACCTACGAGCAGTACTTC.

The chain recombines TRBV7-9 with TRBJ1-1; D perhaps matches TRBD1 (6 bases). There are 13 residues in the CDR3. V lost 5 bases and J 7 bases, leaving 14 bases between the germline ends. Germline CDR1 reads SEHNR; CDR2 reads FQNEAQ (reference sequence). The CDR3: CASSPRGPFEAFF. The CDR3 DNA reads TGTGCCAGCAGCCCCAGGGGCCCCTTTGAAGCTTTCTTT.

This chain joins TRBV27 and TRBJ2-7; D may be TRBD1 (6 bases). Trimming left V 0 bases short and J 2 bases short, with 11 bases between. The CDR3 loop spans 15 amino acids. Germline V gives CDR1 MNHEY, CDR2 SMNVEV (reference sequence). In DNA form, the CDR3 reads TGTGCCAGCAGTTTATCGGCAGGGGCCCCCTACGAGCAGTACTTC. Translated, it gives CASSLSAGAPYEQYF.

The J gene is TRBJ2-2, the V gene TRBV30; D not certain. V was cut by 3 bases and J by 1 base, with 12 bases left in between. This CDR3 is 15 amino acids long. Per germline, CDR1 GTSNPN and CDR2 SVGIG (reference sequence). CDR3: CAWSNHYVNTGELFF. Here the CDR3 DNA reads TGTGCCTGGAGCAACCATTATGTGAACACCGGGGAGCTGTTTTTT.

For the CDR3, the DNA is TGCGCCACCTCACTAGCGGGGGACTCCTACGAGCAGTACTTC. Its translation is CATSLAGDSYEQYF. The V and J genes are TRBV10-2 and TRBJ2-7, with 11 bases that match TRBD2. Germline V gene lookup returns CDR1 WSHSY and CDR2 SAAADI. V was pared by 10 bases and J by 0 bases, with 5 bases of the junction left unmatched. The CDR3 has 14 residues.

This clone has only one observation. The V gene is TRBV1, the J gene TRBJ2-3. TRBV1 is a known pseudogene. The CDR3 consists of 8 residues. The CDR3 here is CTSRTQYF. The DNA for the CDR3 is TGCACCAGCAGAACGCAGTATTTT.

The genes are TRBV28 and TRBJ2-3, with TRBD1 identical over 8 bases. The CDR3 contains 17 residues. Germline loops: CDR1 MDHEN, CDR2 SYDVKM. Germline trimming cut 6 bases from V and 2 bases from J; bases unmatched to any gene: 13. CDR3 sequence reads: CASSLPADREYTDTQYF. CDR3 sequence (DNA): TGTGCCAGCAGCCTTCCTGCGGACAGGGAATACACAGATACGCAGTATTTT.

This clone was recorded only once. V usage is TRBV27 and J usage is TRBJ2-7; D is ambiguous. CDR3 length: 14 residues. V was shortened by 4 bases and J by 0 bases, with 10 bases between the two germline ends. Germline CDR1 is MNHEY and CDR2 is SMNVEV (reference sequence). The CDR3 sequence: CASSWKGRSYEQYF. The CDR3 DNA reads as TGTGCCAGCAGTTGGAAAGGGCGCTCCTACGAGCAGTACTTC.

The V call is TRBV4-1, the J call TRBJ1-4; possibly TRBD1 for D (5 bases). The CDR3 is 15 amino acids. The germline V and J ends were trimmed by 7 bases and 2 bases, with 14 bases remaining between them. The germline V gene encodes CDR1 MGHRA and CDR2 YSYEKL. CDR3 sequence reads: CASNSTDSTNEKLFF. For the CDR3, the DNA is TGCGCCAGCAACTCTACAGACAGCACTAATGAAAAACTGTTTTTT.

The chain uses TRBV6-5 and TRBJ2-7; possible D gene TRBD2, 7 bases. CDR1 MNHEY and CDR2 SVGAGI come from the germline V gene. The CDR3 runs to 15 residues. V was trimmed by 4 bases and J by 9 bases, leaving 22 bases between them. DNA of the CDR3: TGTGCCAGCAGTTTGACCCCCCTGGGGGGGGCGGGGCAGTACTTC. It encodes CASSLTPLGGAGQYF.

The chain recombines TRBV7-2 with TRBJ2-7; D perhaps matches TRBD2 (6 bases). CDR3 length: 17 residues. Germline V gene data show CDR1 as SGHTA and CDR2 as FQGNSA. Trimming cost V 2 bases and J 4 bases, with 21 bases left between them. The CDR3 spells CASSLKPLGRGLYEQYF. CDR3 nucleotide sequence: TGTGCCAGCAGCTTAAAACCCTTAGGTCGGGGACTTTACGAGCAGTACTTC. The full variable domain, completed using reference TRBV7-2 and TRBJ2-7, is GAGVSQSPSNKVTEKGKDVELRCDPISGHTALYWYRQSLGQGLEFLIYFQGNSAPDKSGLPSDRFSAERTGGSVSTLTIQRTQQEDSAVYLCASSLKPLGRGLYEQYFGPGTRLTVT.

The rearrangement joins TRBV5-4 to TRBJ1-1; D is unresolved. CDR3 length: 14 residues. Germline values: CDR1 SGHNT, CDR2 YYREEE (reference sequence). The V and J ends lost 2 bases and 8 bases respectively, with 16 bases between them. DNA of the CDR3: TGTGCCAGCAGCTTTATGGGTCAGTCCTCGGAAGCTTTCTTT. Protein product: CASSFMGQSSEAFF. The full variable domain, its missing parts supplied by reference TRBV5-4 and TRBJ1-1, is ETGVTQSPTHLIKTRGQQVTLRCSSQSGHNTVSWYQQALGQGPQFIFQYYREEENGRGNFPPRFSGLQFPNYSSELNVNALELDDSALYLCASSFMGQSSEAFFGQGTRLTVV.

The V and J genes are TRBV7-9 and TRBJ2-7, with 9 bases matching TRBD1. This CDR3 has 14 amino acids. The V and J ends lost 5 bases and 6 bases, in that order; junction bases with no gene match: 8. Germline V CDR1 and CDR2: SEHNR, FQNEAQ (reference sequence). In DNA, the CDR3 is TGTGCCAGCAGCCGTGGACAGGGGCAGGTCGAGCAGTACTTC. Translation gives CASSRGQGQVEQYF.

The genes are TRBV7-9 and TRBJ2-7, with D hard to call. The germline V gene encodes CDR1 SEHNR and CDR2 FQNEAQ (reference sequence). Trimming took off 1 base at V and 3 bases at J, with 7 bases between the two ends. The CDR3 sequence is 13 residues long. The CDR3 reads CASSLGILYEQYF. DNA of the CDR3: TGTGCCAGCAGCTTAGGGATTCTCTACGAGCAGTACTTC.

Turning to this clone: Additional DNA sequences in this sample encode the identical CDR3. V is TRBV9 and J is TRBJ2-7, with 9 bases matching TRBD1. J was trimmed by 5 bases and V by 0 bases; bases with no gene match: 3. The CDR3 has 14 amino acids. Germline V lookup: CDR1 SGDLS, CDR2 YYNGEE. CDR3 nucleotide sequence: TGTGCCAGCAGCGTAGGGACAGGGGTCCACGAGCAGTACTTC. It specifies CASSVGTGVHEQYF.

This sequence joins TRBV11-2 and TRBJ2-7, with D uncertain. Germline-derived CDR1 and CDR2 are SGHAT and FQNNGV. This CDR3 region has 16 residues. The V and J ends lost 10 bases and 0 bases respectively, with 22 bases between them. This chain's CDR3 is CATGSLGQAFSYEQYF. The CDR3 DNA reads TGTGCCACCGGGTCCCTAGGGCAGGCGTTCTCCTACGAGCAGTACTTC.

The V gene is TRBV5-6, the J gene TRBJ1-6; the D is unclear. Trimming pared 0 bases from V and 8 bases from J, leaving 15 bases between. Germline CDR1 is SGHDT and CDR2 is YYEEEE. This CDR3 has 16 residues. This chain's CDR3 is CASSLAARTPDSPLHF. The CDR3 nucleotides read TGTGCCAGCAGCTTGGCCGCGCGGACGCCGGATTCACCCCTCCACTTT.

The chain carries TRBV25-1 and TRBJ1-2; 9 bases agree with TRBD1. V dropped 3 bases and J dropped 4; count of bases not matched to a gene: 6. The length of the CDR3 is 15 residues. Germline CDR1 is MGHDK and CDR2 is SYGVNS. The CDR3 DNA reads as TGTGCCAGCAGTGAGGAGGACAGGGGAGGCTATGGCTACACCTTC. The encoded protein is CASSEEDRGGYGYTF.

This chain links TRBV4-1 with TRBJ2-5, with TRBD2 identical over 11 bases. Germline lookup yields CDR1 MGHRA and CDR2 YSYEKL. With 4 bases clipped from V and 5 bases from J, the junction kept 9 bases outside the gene matches. This CDR3 contains 16 residues. The DNA for the CDR3 is TGCGCCAGCAGCCCCGGGACTAGCGGTTTGGGGGAGACCCAGTACTTC. As protein: CASSPGTSGLGETQYF.

This clone is a singleton in its sample. The V and J genes are TRBV29-1 and TRBJ2-7; no reliable D call. The germline CDR1 and CDR2 sequences are SQVTM and ANQGSEA. This CDR3 region has 15 residues. V was cut by 0 bases and J by 1 base, with 13 bases left in between. The CDR3 DNA reads as TGCAGCGTTGAAGACCCACTGACCCTATCCTACGAGCAGTACTTC. Its translation is CSVEDPLTLSYEQYF.

The chain has TRBV10-3 and TRBJ2-7, with 11 bases fitting TRBD2. With V trimmed by 2 bases and J by 2 bases, 2 bases remained unmatched. The CDR3 sequence is 15 residues long. Germline assignment: CDR1 ENHRY and CDR2 SYGVKD. CDR3 region: CAISEGTSGTYEQYF. The CDR3 DNA reads TGTGCCATCAGTGAGGGGACTAGCGGTACCTACGAGCAGTACTTC.

In regard to this clone: This sample also contains other DNA sequences that code for the same CDR3. The gene calls are TRBV9 and TRBJ2-7; 10 positions agree with TRBD1. V gave up 4 bases and J gave up 4 bases; unmatched junction bases: 5. This CDR3 has 14 amino acids. Germline-derived CDR1 and CDR2 are SGDLS and YYNGEE. The CDR3 here is CASSLGQGGYEQYF. The CDR3 nucleotides read TGTGCCAGCAGCCTCGGACAGGGGGGATACGAGCAGTACTTC.

V is TRBV9 and J is TRBJ2-7; D might be TRBD2 (6 bases). CDR1 SGDLS and CDR2 YYNGEE come from the germline V gene. The CDR3 spans 14 residues. V lost 0 bases, J lost 7 bases, and 14 bases lay in between. CDR3: CASSVGVGRDEQYF. The CDR3 DNA reads TGTGCCAGCAGCGTAGGTGTAGGGCGGGATGAGCAGTACTTC.

This chain joins TRBV2 and TRBJ2-7; 9 nucleotides agree with TRBD2. J was trimmed by 0 bases and V by 5 bases; bases with no gene match: 5. CDR3 size: 15 residues. The germline V gene encodes CDR1 SNHLY and CDR2 FYNNEI. The DNA of the CDR3 is TGTGCCAGCAGTTTCCTAGCGGGGACCTCCTACGAGCAGTACTTC. Protein sequence: CASSFLAGTSYEQYF.